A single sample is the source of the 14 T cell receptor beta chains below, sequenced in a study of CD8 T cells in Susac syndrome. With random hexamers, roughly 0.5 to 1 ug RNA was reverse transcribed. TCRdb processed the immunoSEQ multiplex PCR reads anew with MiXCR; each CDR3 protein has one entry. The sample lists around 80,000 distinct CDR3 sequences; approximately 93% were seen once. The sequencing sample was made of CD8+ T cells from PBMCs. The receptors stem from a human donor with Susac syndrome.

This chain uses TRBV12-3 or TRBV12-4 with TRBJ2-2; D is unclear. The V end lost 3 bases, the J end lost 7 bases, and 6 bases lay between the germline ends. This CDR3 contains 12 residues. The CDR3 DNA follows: TGTGCCAGCAGTTTCGGTGGCGGGGAGCTGTTTTTT. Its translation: CASSFGGGELFF.

In DNA form, the CDR3 reads TGTGCCAGCAGTCCGGACACTTATAACTATGGCTACACCTTC. Its translation is CASSPDTYNYGYTF. The chain couples TRBV27 to TRBJ1-2; a possible D gene is TRBD1 (5 bases). The germline V gene encodes CDR1 MNHEY and CDR2 SMNVEV (reference sequence). V lost 5 bases and J 1 base, leaving 11 bases between the germline ends. This CDR3 comprises 14 residues.

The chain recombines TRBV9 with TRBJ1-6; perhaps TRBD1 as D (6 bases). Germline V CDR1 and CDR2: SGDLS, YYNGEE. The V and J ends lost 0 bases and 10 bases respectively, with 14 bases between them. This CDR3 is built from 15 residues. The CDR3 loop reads CASSVVGTSQSPLHF. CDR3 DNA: TGTGCCAGCAGCGTAGTAGGGACATCCCAATCACCCCTCCACTTT.

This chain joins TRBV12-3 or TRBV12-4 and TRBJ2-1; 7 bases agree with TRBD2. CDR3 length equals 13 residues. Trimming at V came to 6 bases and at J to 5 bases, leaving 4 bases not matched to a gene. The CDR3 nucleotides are TGTGCCAGCAGGGAAGCGGGGCACAATGAGCAGTTCTTC. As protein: CASREAGHNEQFF.

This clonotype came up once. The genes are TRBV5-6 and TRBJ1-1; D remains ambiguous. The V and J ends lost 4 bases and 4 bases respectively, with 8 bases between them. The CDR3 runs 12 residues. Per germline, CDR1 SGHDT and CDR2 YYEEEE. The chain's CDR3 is CASSPGATEAFF. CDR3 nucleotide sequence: TGTGCCAGCAGCCCAGGAGCCACTGAAGCTTTCTTT.

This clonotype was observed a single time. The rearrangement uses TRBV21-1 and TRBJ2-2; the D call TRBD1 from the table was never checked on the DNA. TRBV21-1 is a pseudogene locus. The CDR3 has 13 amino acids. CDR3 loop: CASSPGGAGELFF. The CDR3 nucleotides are TGTGCCAGCAGCCCCGGGGGGGCCGGGGAGCTGTTTTTT.

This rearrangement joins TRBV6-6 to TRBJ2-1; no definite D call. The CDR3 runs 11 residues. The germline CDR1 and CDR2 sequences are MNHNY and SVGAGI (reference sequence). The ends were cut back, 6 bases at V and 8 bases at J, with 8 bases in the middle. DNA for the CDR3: TGTGCCAGCAGAAATACGTATGAGCAGTTCTTC. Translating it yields CASRNTYEQFF.

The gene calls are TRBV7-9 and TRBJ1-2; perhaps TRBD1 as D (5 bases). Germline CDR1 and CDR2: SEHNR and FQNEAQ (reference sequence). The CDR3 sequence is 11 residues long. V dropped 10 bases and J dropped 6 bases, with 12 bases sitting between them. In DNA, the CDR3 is TGTGCCACCCCCCTAGGGGATGGCTACACCTTC. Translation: CATPLGDGYTF.

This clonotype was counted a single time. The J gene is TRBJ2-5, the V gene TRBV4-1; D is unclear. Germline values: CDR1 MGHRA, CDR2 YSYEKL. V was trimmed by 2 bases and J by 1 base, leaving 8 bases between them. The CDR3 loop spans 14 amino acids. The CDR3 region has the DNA TGCGCCAGCAGCCAAACGGGTCGCCAAGAGACCCAGTACTTC. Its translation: CASSQTGRQETQYF.

CDR3 loop: CASSQGNSGSGANVLTF. The CDR3 nucleotides are TGCGCCAGCAGCCAAGGGAATTCGGGCTCTGGGGCCAACGTCCTGACTTTC. The rearrangement links TRBV4-3 to TRBJ2-6; no firm D call. This CDR3 has 17 residues. CDR1 and CDR2 from the germline V gene are LGHNA and YSLEER. V dropped 1 base and J dropped 0 bases, with 10 bases sitting between them.

CDR3 residues: CASSRKDSANEKLFF. The CDR3 DNA reads as TGTGCCAGCAGCCGGAAGGACAGCGCAAATGAAAAACTGTTTTTT. This rearrangement joins TRBV14 to TRBJ1-4, with a possible D match to TRBD1 (6 bases). Germline V CDR1 and CDR2: SGHDN, FVKESK. Trimming took off 4 bases at V and 5 bases at J, with 14 bases between the two ends. This CDR3 has 15 residues. Together with reference TRBV14 and TRBJ1-4, the CDR3 gives the full variable domain: EAGVTQFPSHSVIEKGQTVTLRCDPISGHDNLYWYRRVMGKEIKFLLHFVKESKQDESGMPNNRFLAERTGGTYSTLKVQPAELEDSGVYFCASSRKDSANEKLFFGSGTQLSVL.

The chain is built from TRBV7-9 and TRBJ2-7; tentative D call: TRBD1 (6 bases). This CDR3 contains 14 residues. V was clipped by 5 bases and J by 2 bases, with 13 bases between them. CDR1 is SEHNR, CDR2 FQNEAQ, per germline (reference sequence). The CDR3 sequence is CASSRWDTAYEQYF. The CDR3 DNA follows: TGTGCCAGCAGCCGATGGGACACTGCCTACGAGCAGTACTTC.

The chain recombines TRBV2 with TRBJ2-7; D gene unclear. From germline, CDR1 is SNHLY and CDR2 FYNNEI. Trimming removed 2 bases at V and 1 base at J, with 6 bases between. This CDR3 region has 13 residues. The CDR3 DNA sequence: TGTGCCAGCAGTGAACCCCGGTCCTACGAGCAGTACTTC. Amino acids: CASSEPRSYEQYF. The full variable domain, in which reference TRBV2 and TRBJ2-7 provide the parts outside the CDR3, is EPEVTQTPSHQVTQMGQEVILRCVPISNHLYFYWYRQILGQKVEFLVSFYNNEISEKSEIFDDQFSVERPDGSNFTLKIRSTKLEDSAMYFCASSEPRSYEQYFGPGTRLTVT.

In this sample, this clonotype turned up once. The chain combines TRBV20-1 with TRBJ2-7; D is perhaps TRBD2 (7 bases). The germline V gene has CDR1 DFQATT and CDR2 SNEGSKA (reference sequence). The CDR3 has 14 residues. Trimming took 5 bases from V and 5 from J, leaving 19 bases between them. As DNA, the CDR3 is TGCAGTGCTCCTGCGGAGGGGGGGGGCAACGAGCAGTACTTC. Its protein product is CSAPAEGGGNEQYF.